A selection of T cell receptor beta chains follows, all from one sample in a study of T-cell memory formation after mild COVID-19. One entry per CDR3 protein, called by TCRdb with MiXCR from the 5' RACE reads. This table has roughly 580,000 distinct CDR3 sequences, 18% appearing once. Specimen: PBMCs or a T cell subset sorted from them (not recorded which). Every receptor here comes from an adult woman who had mild COVID-19 (a few samples of this study predate the infection). Cell type and time point are not known. CDR3s include the opening cysteine and the closing phenylalanine or tryptophan.

CDR3aa | j_gene | v_gene
CASSLWGQGLNEKLFF | TRBJ1-4 | TRBV5-1
CASSFRREGYNEQFF | TRBJ2-1 | TRBV27
CASRWGGGETQYF | TRBJ2-5 | TRBV25-1
CAWSAGTVDTQYF | TRBJ2-3 | TRBV30
CASSQGLSNQPQHF | TRBJ1-5 | TRBV3-1
CASSLDLIKAFF | TRBJ1-1 | TRBV18
CASSESDNNNSPLHF | TRBJ1-6 | TRBV2
CASSVRDRGGNEQFF | TRBJ2-1 | TRBV12-3/TRBV12-4
CASSSLGGTYEQYF | TRBJ2-7 | TRBV5-1
CASSIHPRKNTEAFF | TRBJ1-1 | TRBV19
CASSLLGQLGDEQYF | TRBJ2-7 | TRBV7-2
CASSQRRTGGKQTQYF | TRBJ2-5 | TRBV12-3/TRBV12-4
CASSRLASYSYEQYF | TRBJ2-7 | TRBV9
CATTQYSGANVLTF | TRBJ2-6 | TRBV11-1
CASARGGRTDTQYF | TRBJ2-3 | TRBV12-3/TRBV12-4
CATSDRRASTDTQYF | TRBJ2-3 | TRBV24-1
CASSLRWGLYNEQFF | TRBJ2-1 | TRBV13
CASSETTGPNYGYTF | TRBJ1-2 | TRBV6-1
CASSLGATGPYEQYF | TRBJ2-7 | TRBV7-8
CASSRGRTNEKLFF | TRBJ1-4 | TRBV7-8
CSANPGQGPQETQYF | TRBJ2-5 | TRBV20-1
CSVSPTGDVTQYF | TRBJ2-5 | TRBV29-1
CASSLGLGTDTQYF | TRBJ2-3 | TRBV7-2
CASSQEGLAGVAGELFF | TRBJ2-2 | TRBV3-1
CASSQEGHLVTGELFF | TRBJ2-2 | TRBV4-1
CASSQAEGENQPQHF | TRBJ1-5 | TRBV4-2
CASKKEAGETGELFF | TRBJ2-2 | TRBV6-2/TRBV6-3
CASSFEREYTDTQYF | TRBJ2-3 | TRBV27
CASSYRAGGTYNEQFF | TRBJ2-1 | TRBV7-9
CASTPAGLQLTQYF | TRBJ2-5 | TRBV23-1
CATSSPFGLAGVPSSYEQYF | TRBJ2-7 | TRBV15
CASSSTWDRGKNIQYF | TRBJ2-4 | TRBV28
CASSLRLAGSQNIQYF | TRBJ2-4 | TRBV7-2
CASSFRVGDEQYF | TRBJ2-7 | TRBV7-6
CASAAWGMNTEAFF | TRBJ1-1 | TRBV6-2/TRBV6-3
CSASVATRANEQFF | TRBJ2-1 | TRBV20-1
CSVVGGQGAYEQYF | TRBJ2-7 | TRBV29-1